These 13 T cell receptor beta chains were sequenced from one sample in a study of spatial heterogeneity in lung cancer. MiXCR was run by TCRdb on the 5' RACE reads, yielding one entry per CDR3 protein. The profile shows tens of thousands of distinct CDR3 sequences, roughly 15% of them singletons. As to time point: sample taken at primary tumor resection. Sequences were derived from PBMCs, sampled at surgery. The receptor source for this set is a male donor with early-stage non-small cell lung cancer.

This clonotype was counted many times. V and J are TRBV15 and TRBJ2-3; possible D gene TRBD1, 5 bases. Trimming took 5 bases from V and 2 from J, leaving 11 bases between them. The CDR3 length is 14 residues. Germline V gene lookup returns CDR1 LNHNV and CDR2 YYDKDF (reference sequence). CDR3 in amino acids: CATSEQAHTDTQYF. The CDR3 coding sequence is TGTGCCACCAGCGAACAGGCCCACACAGATACGCAGTATTTT.

The V and J genes are TRBV3-1 and TRBJ2-7; possibly TRBD1 for D (6 bases). Germline V gene lookup returns CDR1 LGHDT and CDR2 YNNKEL (reference sequence). The CDR3 contains 16 residues. Trimming left V 1 base short and J 4 bases short, with 17 bases between. The CDR3 region has the DNA TGTGCCAGCAGCCAAGTGTCCCCCGGGACACCTTACGAGCAGTACTTC. Its translation: CASSQVSPGTPYEQYF.

This clonotype was seen many times. This chain connects TRBV7-6 to TRBJ2-3; 7 nucleotides match TRBD2. This CDR3 spans 18 amino acids. V was clipped by 2 bases and J by 4 bases; unmatched bases: 15. Germline-derived CDR1 and CDR2 are SGHVS and FNYEAQ. Written as DNA, the CDR3 is TGTGCCAGCAGCTTATTTAACGGCGGGGAGGGTGGAGCAGATACGCAGTATTTT. Translated, it gives CASSLFNGGEGGADTQYF.

This clonotype was picked up a small number of times. This rearrangement joins TRBV5-4 to TRBJ2-1; D gene unclear. Germline CDR1 reads SGHNT; CDR2 reads YYREEE (reference sequence). The CDR3 consists of 15 residues. Trimming shortened V by 0 bases and J by 2 bases, and 9 bases separated the two germline ends. Here the CDR3 DNA reads TGTGCCAGCAGCTTGGGGGCAGGCACCTACAATGAGCAGTTCTTC. It encodes CASSLGAGTYNEQFF.

This clonotype turned up a few times. The chain combines TRBV5-6 with TRBJ1-4; 9 positions match TRBD1. Per germline, CDR1 SGHDT and CDR2 YYEEEE. Trimming took 4 bases from V and 5 from J; bases not matched to a gene: 3. This CDR3 is built from 14 residues. The CDR3 region is CASSPGQGNEKLFF. The CDR3 DNA follows: TGTGCCAGCAGCCCGGGACAGGGAAATGAAAAACTGTTTTTT.

There are a few counts of this clonotype. The chain is built from TRBV7-9 and TRBJ2-1; TRBD2 agrees at 13 bases. Unmatched junction bases numbered 4, after V lost 4 bases and J lost 7 bases. This CDR3 region has 15 residues. The germline CDR1 and CDR2 sequences are SEHNR and FQNEAQ (reference sequence). The CDR3 loop reads CASSSWTSGSNEQFF. CDR3 coding DNA: TGTGCCAGCAGCTCCTGGACTAGCGGGAGTAATGAGCAGTTCTTC.

The chain links TRBV7-2 to TRBJ2-3, with 11 bases identical to TRBD2. V lost 5 bases and J lost 2; bases outside the gene matches: 9. The CDR3 consists of 17 residues. Germline V gene data show CDR1 as SGHTA and CDR2 as FQGNSA. The CDR3 here is CASSPIAGGLVTDTQYF. Written as DNA, the CDR3 is TGTGCCAGCAGCCCAATAGCGGGAGGGCTTGTCACAGATACGCAGTATTTT.

The sample holds a few counts of this clonotype. V and J are TRBV3-1 and TRBJ2-3, with D possibly TRBD2 on 5 matching bases. V shed 3 bases and J shed 0 bases, with 7 bases lying between them. Germline V gives CDR1 LGHDT, CDR2 YNNKEL (reference sequence). The CDR3 extends over 14 amino acids. DNA of the CDR3: TGTGCCAGCAGCCAGAGGGCTAGCACAGATACGCAGTATTTT. This encodes CASSQRASTDTQYF.

This clonotype appeared many times. V is TRBV28 and J is TRBJ1-2, with D hard to call. Germline CDR1 MDHEN, CDR2 SYDVKM. Trimming stripped 6 bases from V and 6 bases from J, with 11 bases between. The CDR3 sequence is 12 residues long. The CDR3 DNA follows: TGTGCCAGCAGGGTGGCAGGAGATGGCTACACCTTC. Translating gives CASRVAGDGYTF.

At least ten counts were recorded for this clonotype. V gene TRBV20-1 combines with J gene TRBJ1-1; D remains ambiguous. Trimming cost V 5 bases and J 7 bases, with 11 bases left between them. In germline, CDR1 is DFQATT, CDR2 SNEGSKA (reference sequence). The CDR3 totals 11 residues. The CDR3: CSAGSTREAFF. For the CDR3, the DNA is TGCAGTGCTGGTTCGACCCGTGAAGCTTTCTTT.

Details on this clonotype: A read error may account for a junction end that differs from germline. The chain combines TRBV3-1 with TRBJ2-1, with TRBD2 matching 14 bases. In germline, CDR1 is LGHDT, CDR2 YNNKEL (reference sequence). The CDR3 sequence is 19 residues long. The CDR3: CASSLRPGLAGEGPNEQSF. CDR3 bases: TGTGCCAGCAGTCTCCGCCCGGGACTAGCGGGAGAAGGGCCTAATGAGCAGTCCTTC.

There are a few counts of this clonotype. The gene calls are TRBV2 and TRBJ1-3; D gene unclear. Germline-derived CDR1 and CDR2 are SNHLY and FYNNEI. This CDR3 is 14 amino acids long. The germline V and J ends were trimmed by 6 bases and 3 bases, with 12 bases remaining between them. CDR3 DNA: TGTGCCAGCAGCTCCATGGTATTTGGAAACACCATATATTTT. Residues: CASSSMVFGNTIYF.

This clonotype came up many times. The rearrangement joins TRBV6-6 to TRBJ1-2, with D tentatively TRBD1 (6 bases). The V end lost 2 bases, the J end lost 4 bases, and 14 bases lay between the germline ends. This CDR3 is 15 amino acids long. Germline CDR1 is MNHNY and CDR2 is SVGAGI (reference sequence). The CDR3 reads CASSYTPGGPYGYTF. The CDR3 DNA reads as TGTGCCAGCAGTTACACTCCTGGGGGCCCCTATGGCTACACCTTC.